This T cell receptor (beta chain) was captured in a study of blood T cells in healthy people across ages (dated by TCRdb to the mid-2010s). As for the study more broadly: In model experiments, template switching captured about one uniquely barcoded TCR beta cDNA molecule for every two T cells. For two donors (one aged 18 to 29 and one aged 80 or older), the study analyzed two additional independent replicas of 1 million unique cDNA reads from the same blood draw. The donors were split into four age groups: young (average approximately 16 years), middle-aged (more than 35), aged (over 55) and long-lived (roughly 80). The study measured age-related changes in TCR beta repertoire diversity using deep sequencing normalized with unique cDNA molecular identifiers.

Comments on this clonotype: The antigen it recognizes is unknown. An end of the junction does not agree with germline; a read error may underlie this.

Points the paper makes about the study in general: Estimates of total diversity based on one million sequenced T cells were considered lower bounds and underestimates. Since profiling was done on bulk unsorted PBMCs, naive and antigen-experienced compartments could not be conclusively compared. Donor CMV infection status was unknown, potentially confounding age-related changes in expanded clonotypes. Observed TCR beta diversity per million T cells fell roughly linearly with age, and a significant reduction was already apparent by age roughly 41. Compared with the aged group, the long-lived group had more naive CD4+ T cells, fewer expanded clones and increased TCR diversity, suggesting age selection. Observed TCR beta diversity correlated strongly with the percentage of naive T cells measured by flow cytometry.

Library preparation used 5' RACE. Instrument used: Illumina HiSeq 2500. A second 7 to 11 cycle PCR used a sample-barcoded 5' primer and a J-beta primer mix. A template-switch 5' adaptor carrying 12 random nucleotides introduced a unique molecular identifier onto each TCR beta cDNA molecule. At least 2.5 million CDR3-containing paired-end reads were obtained from each sample. All of the RNA was converted into first-strand cDNA using the Mint cDNA synthesis kit, with a TRBC-specific oligonucleotide serving as the primer. Following uracil-DNA glycosylase treatment, a first 18-cycle PCR with universal primers M1SS and BC2_uni_R was performed on all cDNA. The paper's data handling went like this. Normalization of each sample was performed by random selection of 1 million high-quality reads, each carrying a distinct molecular identifier. Instead of being binned into consensus sequences, reads with shared molecular identifiers were discarded. MiTCR, run with a Q25 quality threshold and the strictest error-elimination algorithm, handled CDR3 identification, clonotype clustering and error correction. Lower-bound total TCR beta diversity was estimated with a nonparametric unseen species model using Euler transformation. TCRdb itself trimmed the public reads at Q25 with fastp, ran MiXCR and retained productive beta chains. Each entry merges the rows of one CDR3 protein and shows their most common DNA and genes. The V and J calls, along with clone size, are taken from TCRdb and not from the paper's own processing. In this sample the table shows some 930,000 distinct CDR3 sequences, about 29% of which occur a single time. The ten biggest clones cover 10% of the sample.

The CDR3 sequence holds 14 residues, the cysteine and phenylalanine included. The read is trimmed to its CDR3 DNA, 42 bases read in frame from base 1. CDR1 is given as SGHDT and CDR2 as YYEEEE, both from the germline V gene. Donors were roughly 40 systemically healthy Caucasian individuals from Russia aged roughly 6 to 95 years. Ten milliliters of peripheral blood were drawn from each donor into EDTA-treated Vacutainer tubes. Ficoll-Paque density-gradient centrifugation was used to isolate PBMCs, with at least 6.5 million per sample. Total RNA was extracted from PBMCs with Trizol reagent, with at least 5.5 micrograms obtained per sample. The percentages of naive CD45RAhigh/CD27high T cells were determined by flow cytometry on a PBMC aliquot from every donor. This same sample was also taken into another study, of T cells of mothers and their children. The other study reports the following: The donors were nine systemically healthy Caucasian individuals, made up of three mothers and their six children. cDNA synthesis used all of the extracted RNA, with approximately 1.4 ug of RNA in each 15 ul reaction. In the second PCR, the M1S primer introduced both the sample barcodes and 2-4 random nucleotides. Over 10 million TCR beta CDR3 reads came from each mother, compared with roughly 2.8 million reads from each child. Thymic selection shapes the output of TCR recombination in a similar way in related and unrelated pairs, and inherited differences have a minor effect. Normalized repertoire overlap was always slightly but never significantly higher in related than unrelated mother-child pairs. With a sensitivity of about 100 clones per million clonotypes, no persistent microchimeric T cell clones were detected. To look for features that set related mother-child pairs apart from unrelated individuals, the researchers ran deep NGS to compare the TCR beta repertoires of mothers and children. On average, the children were about 10 +/- 4 years old, while the mothers were approximately 40 +/- 4 years old. After adapter ligation was performed with NEBNext reagents, the libraries were sequenced on an Illumina HiSeq 2000 with 100+100 nt paired-end reads. Mother and child libraries were prepared a month apart and sequenced in separate runs to prevent cross-contamination. For each donor, between about 450,000 and 2,300,000 distinct TCR beta clonotypes were identified. Naive TCR beta clonotypes were estimated from low-frequency clonotypes matched to each donor's FACS-determined naive share, without sorting.

The sample taken for sequencing was blood. Recombination joined TRBV5-6 with TRBJ1-6; confidence is insufficient to name the D gene. The sequence derives from a woman aged 40 to 49 in good health. The CDR3 is CAGSPKVSNSPLHF. The DNA is TGTGCCGGCAGCCCAAAGGTCTCGAATTCACCCCTCCACTTT. Supplemented by the reference TRBV5-6 and TRBJ1-6 proteins around the CDR3, the complete variable domain is DAGVTQSPTHLIKTRGQQVTLRCSPKSGHDTVSWYQQALGQGPQFIFQYYEEEERQRGNFPDRFSGHQFPNYSSELNVNALLLGDSALYLCAGSPKVSNSPLHFGNGTRLTVT.